This record looks at one T cell receptor beta chain sequence and its context. Clones were read by immunoSEQ multiplex PCR, and TCRdb kept only the in-frame ones, dropping some. The data contain roughly 76,000 clones, approximately 93% of them seen just once; the ten biggest clones take up 0.95% to 1.5%. The sample is drawn from a study of control samples from healthy donors and cancer patients. The CDR3 loop spans 12 amino acids. Per the germline V gene, CDR1 is SQVTM and CDR2 is ANQGSEA. The ends were cut back, 4 bases at V and 2 bases at J, with 9 bases in the middle. The sequencing input was PBMCs. The chain employs TRBV29-1 and TRBJ2-7; no definite D call. The receptor was derived from a woman in her thirties or forties with lung cancer. The CDR3 DNA reads as TGCAGCGTTGCCGACACCGCCTACGAGCAGTACTTC. Protein: CSVADTAYEQYF.